This TCR beta chain was recovered during a study of blood T cells in healthy people across ages (dated by TCRdb to 2013 to 2016). Study-level background: Template switching captured roughly one uniquely barcoded TCR beta cDNA molecule per two T cells in model experiments. Age-related changes in TCR beta repertoire diversity were measured in the study by deep sequencing normalized with unique cDNA molecular identifiers. Donors were grouped into four age groups: young (average 16 years), middle-aged (roughly 37), aged (around 60) and long-lived (just over 80). Donors of different ages were randomly distributed across sequencing lanes to avoid experimental bias. For two donors (one aged 18 to 30 and one aged 80 or older), the study analyzed two additional independent replicas of 1 million unique cDNA reads from the same blood draw. What the work shows at the level of the full study, not this receptor alone: Observed TCR beta diversity per million T cells fell roughly linearly with age, and a significant reduction was already apparent by age around 44. The percentage of naive T cells measured by flow cytometry correlated strongly with observed TCR beta diversity. Estimates of total diversity based on one million sequenced T cells were considered lower bounds and underestimates. Conclusive comparison of naive and antigen-experienced compartments was prevented by the profiling of bulk unsorted PBMCs. Because the CMV infection status of the donors was unknown, age-related changes in expanded clonotypes may potentially have been confounded. The long-lived group showed more naive CD4+ T cells, fewer expanded clones and increased TCR diversity than the aged group, suggesting age selection.

Systemically healthy Caucasian individuals from Russia, some 36 in total and aged about 6 to 95 years, were included as donors. Each donor gave approximately 10 milliliters of peripheral blood, collected into EDTA-treated Vacutainer tubes. Ficoll-Paque density-gradient centrifugation was used to isolate PBMCs, with at least 7 million obtained per sample. Trizol reagent was used to extract total RNA from PBMCs, with at least 5 micrograms per sample. For every donor, flow cytometry on a PBMC aliquot measured the percentage of naive CD45RAhigh/CD27high T cells. From its cysteine to its phenylalanine, the CDR3 spans 16 amino acids. Only the CDR3 part of the read is kept: 48 bases, read in frame from the first base. From a lookup of the germline V gene, CDR1 and CDR2 are SGHTA and FQGTGA. V is reduced by 2 bases and J by 5 bases, leaving a spacing of 17 bases between them. The library came from 5' RACE. The sequencing machine was an Illumina HiSeq 2500. The second PCR ran for roughly 7 to 11 cycles and used a J-beta primer mix along with a sample-barcoded 5' primer. A template-switch 5' adaptor carrying 12 random nucleotides introduced a unique molecular identifier onto each TCR beta cDNA molecule. Each sample yielded at least 3 million CDR3-containing paired-end reads. The Mint cDNA synthesis kit, primed by a TRBC-specific oligonucleotide, was used to synthesize first-strand cDNA from all RNA. All cDNA was treated with uracil-DNA glycosylase and then went through a first 18-cycle PCR with the universal primers M1SS and BC2_uni_R. Turning to the authors' computational methods: For normalization, 1 million high-quality reads, each with a distinct molecular identifier, were randomly selected from each sample. Reads sharing molecular identifiers were discarded rather than binned into consensus sequences. CDR3 identification, clonotype clustering and error correction used MiTCR with a Q25 quality threshold and the strictest error-elimination algorithm. A nonparametric unseen species model with Euler transformation was used to estimate lower-bound total TCR beta diversity. In-frame beta chains were kept once TCRdb had trimmed the public reads at Q25 with fastp and called clones with MiXCR. CDR3 protein duplicates are merged, each entry listing the most common genes and DNA. The V and J calls reflect TCRdb's pipeline rather than the authors' work. The sample yields roughly 680,000 distinct CDR3 sequences; under 65% were counted once. Roughly 13% of the sample is in the top ten clones.

Of note for this clonotype: What this receptor recognizes is not known. Per-base qualities were not stored, and no clone one base away is much larger.

Recombination joined TRBV7-3 with TRBJ2-3; perhaps TRBD2 is the D gene, with 6 bases matching. This sequence was found in a woman older than 75 in good health. The sequenced material came from blood. This receptor has the CDR3 CASSLGRGAGGDTQYF. Read as DNA, the sequence is TGTGCCAGCAGCTTAGGGCGCGGGGCAGGCGGAGATACGCAGTATTTT.